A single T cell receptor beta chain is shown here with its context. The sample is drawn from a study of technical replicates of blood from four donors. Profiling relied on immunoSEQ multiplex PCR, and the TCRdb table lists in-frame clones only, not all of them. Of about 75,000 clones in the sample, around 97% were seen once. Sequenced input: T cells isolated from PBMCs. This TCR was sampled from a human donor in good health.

CDR3 protein: CASSIMLTGTGADLNGYTF. The CDR3 DNA reads TGTGCCAGCAGCATAATGCTAACCGGGACAGGGGCGGATCTTAATGGCTACACCTTC. The gene calls are TRBV5-4 and TRBJ1-2; TRBD1 aligns across 10 bases. The CDR3 has 19 residues. Per the germline V gene, CDR1 is SGHNT and CDR2 is YYREEE (reference sequence). With 4 bases clipped from V and 6 bases from J, the junction kept 21 bases outside the gene matches.